Each of the 8 T cell receptor beta chains below was sequenced from the same sample in a study of cytomegalovirus exposure and HLA in healthy donors. It was with 60 Vbeta and 13 Jbeta primers that the PCR ran. Assay used: immunoSEQ multiplex PCR; TCRdb lists only in-frame clones, some missing. Of 100,000 to 150,000 clones listed, about 81% were seen once; the top ten hold approximately 1%. Sequences were obtained from PBMCs. The receptors shown here come from a woman aged 30 to 39 in good health and CMV-seronegative.

This clone was recorded only once. The chain combines TRBV5-8 with TRBJ1-4; TRBD1 is a possible D gene (6 bases). The CDR3 runs to 16 residues. V lost 2 bases to trimming and J lost 3 bases, with 14 bases between them. Germline V lookup: CDR1 SGHTS, CDR2 YDEGEE. The CDR3 DNA is TGTGCCAGCAGCTTTGGACAGTGGTTCCCTAATGAAAAACTGTTTTTT. It specifies CASSFGQWFPNEKLFF. Supplemented by reference TRBV5-8 and TRBJ1-4, the full variable domain reads EAGVTQSPTHLIKTRGQQATLRCSPISGHTSVYWYQQALGLGLQFLLWYDEGEERNRGNFPPRFSGRQFPNYSSELNVNALELEDSALYLCASSFGQWFPNEKLFFGSGTQLSVL.

This chain joins TRBV27 and TRBJ2-5; 14 bases agree with TRBD2. The V gene end was trimmed by 3 bases and the J gene end by 5 bases; junction bases not matched to a gene: 5. From germline, CDR1 is MNHEY and CDR2 SMNVEV (reference sequence). This CDR3 contains 16 residues. CDR3 coding DNA: TGTGCCAGCAGTTTCGGGACTAGCGGGGGCAGGGAGACCCAGTACTTC. This codes for CASSFGTSGGRETQYF.

The chain combines TRBV5-6 with TRBJ2-1, with 12 bases that match TRBD1. The junction had 5 bases not matched to a gene; V was cut back by 3 bases and J by 10 bases. The CDR3 consists of 14 residues. Germline CDR1 reads SGHDT; CDR2 reads YYEEEE. CDR3 sequence: CASSSGTGGEEQFF. The CDR3 DNA follows: TGTGCCAGCAGCTCCGGGACAGGGGGCGAGGAGCAGTTCTTC.

The rearrangement links TRBV18 to TRBJ2-7; 10 nucleotides align to TRBD2. This CDR3 has 16 residues. Germline V CDR1 and CDR2: KGHSH, LQKENI. V trimming: 6 bases; J trimming: 0 bases; junction bases outside the gene matches: 8. CDR3 residues: CASSQGPSGSSYEQYF. CDR3 DNA sequence: TGTGCCAGCTCCCAGGGGCCTAGCGGGAGCTCCTACGAGCAGTACTTC.

The rearrangement joins TRBV11-2 to TRBJ2-7; 8 bases map to TRBD1. CDR3 length: 16 amino acids. V dropped 1 base and J dropped 1; count of bases not matched to a gene: 6. The germline V gene encodes CDR1 SGHAT and CDR2 FQNNGV. The DNA of the CDR3 is TGTGCCAGCAGCTTAGCGCCGGGACAGGCATCCTACGAGCAGTACTTC. As protein: CASSLAPGQASYEQYF.

V gene TRBV11-2 combines with J gene TRBJ1-1, with D perhaps TRBD1 (5 bases). Germline lookup yields CDR1 SGHAT and CDR2 FQNNGV. Trimming removed 6 bases at V and 1 base at J, with 9 bases between. The CDR3 spans 13 residues. This chain's CDR3 is CASSFQGNTEAFF. The DNA of the CDR3 is TGTGCCAGCAGTTTCCAGGGGAACACTGAAGCTTTCTTT. The full variable domain, rest sourced from reference TRBV11-2 and TRBJ1-1, is EAGVAQSPRYKIIEKRQSVAFWCNPISGHATLYWYQQILGQGPKLLIQFQNNGVVDDSQLPKDRFSAERLKGVDSTLKIQPAKLEDSAVYLCASSFQGNTEAFFGQGTRLTVV.

The chain carries TRBV30 and TRBJ2-3; D might be TRBD2 (6 bases). The germline V gene encodes CDR1 GTSNPN and CDR2 SVGIG (reference sequence). CDR3 size: 14 residues. Trimming removed 3 bases at V and 2 bases at J, with 12 bases between. The CDR3 nucleotides are TGTGCCTGGAGGTTGGCACTAGCCACAGATACGCAGTATTTT. Encoded protein: CAWRLALATDTQYF.

The V gene is TRBV19, the J gene TRBJ2-1, with TRBD1 identical over 10 bases. There are 16 residues in the CDR3. The germline V gene has CDR1 LNHDA and CDR2 SQIVND (reference sequence). V trimming: 3 bases; J trimming: 9 bases; junction bases outside the gene matches: 11. CDR3 residues: CASSMTRDRGPGEQFF. The CDR3 DNA follows: TGTGCCAGTAGTATGACCCGGGACAGGGGCCCTGGTGAGCAGTTCTTC. The full variable domain, its missing parts supplied by reference TRBV19 and TRBJ2-1, is DGGITQSPKYLFRKEGQNVTLSCEQNLNHDAMYWYRQDPGQGLRLIYYSQIVNDFQKGDIAEGYSVSREKKESFPLTVTSAQKNPTAFYLCASSMTRDRGPGEQFFGPGTRLTVL.